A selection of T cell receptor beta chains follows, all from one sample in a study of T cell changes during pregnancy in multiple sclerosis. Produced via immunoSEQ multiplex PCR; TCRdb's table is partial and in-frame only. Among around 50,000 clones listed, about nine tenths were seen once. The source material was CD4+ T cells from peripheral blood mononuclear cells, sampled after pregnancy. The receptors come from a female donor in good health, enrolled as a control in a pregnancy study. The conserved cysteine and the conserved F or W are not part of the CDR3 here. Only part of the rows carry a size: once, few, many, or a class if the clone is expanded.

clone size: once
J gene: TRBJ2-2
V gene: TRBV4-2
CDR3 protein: ASSQRTSGGAGATGELF

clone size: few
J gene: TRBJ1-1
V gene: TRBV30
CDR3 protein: AWSGGAEAF

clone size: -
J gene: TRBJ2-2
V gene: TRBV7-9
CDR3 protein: ASSWTGPGELF

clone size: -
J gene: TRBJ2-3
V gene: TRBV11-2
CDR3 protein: ASSWTSGGRDTQY

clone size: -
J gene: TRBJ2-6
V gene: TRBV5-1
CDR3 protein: ASGTGQGAGANVLT

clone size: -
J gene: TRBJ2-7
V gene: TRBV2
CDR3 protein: ASSEVAVSSYEQY

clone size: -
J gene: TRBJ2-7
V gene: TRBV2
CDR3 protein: ASRGGGSLYEQY

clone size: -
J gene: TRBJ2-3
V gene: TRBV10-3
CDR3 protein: AISELATGVSTDTQY

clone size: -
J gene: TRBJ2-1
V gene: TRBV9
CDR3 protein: ASSPTAGGQF

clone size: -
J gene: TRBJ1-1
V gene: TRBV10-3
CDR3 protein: AIKTGLATEAF

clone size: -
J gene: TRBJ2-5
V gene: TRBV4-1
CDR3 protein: ASSQEASGGAVETQY

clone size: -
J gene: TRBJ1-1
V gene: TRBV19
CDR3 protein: ASIDGGWDTEAF

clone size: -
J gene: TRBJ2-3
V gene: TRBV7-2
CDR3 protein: ASSIGARGDTQY

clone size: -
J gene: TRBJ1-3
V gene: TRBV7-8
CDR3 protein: ASSFGTRVRHGNTIY

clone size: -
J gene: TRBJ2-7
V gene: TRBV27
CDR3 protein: ASSRKSGSRD

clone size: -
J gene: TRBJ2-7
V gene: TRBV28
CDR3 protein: ASNLAGDFSYEQY

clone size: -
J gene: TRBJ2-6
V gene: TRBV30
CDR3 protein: AWSVGTGISGANVLT

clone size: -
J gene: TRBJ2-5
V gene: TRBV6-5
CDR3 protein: ASSYRMTSGKETQY

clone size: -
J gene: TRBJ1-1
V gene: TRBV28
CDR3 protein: ASSLSQGGYTEAF

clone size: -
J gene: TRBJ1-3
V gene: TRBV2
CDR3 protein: ASSTQRQEFSGNTIY